A single sample is the source of the 2 T cell receptor beta chains below, sequenced in a study of beta chain features in type 1 diabetes (dated by TCRdb to between 2018 and 2020). Receptors were amplified or captured by the immunoSEQ multiplex PCR assay. All of the isolated RNA was reverse transcribed with the High Capacity cDNA Reverse Transcription Kit, so expressed TCRB transcripts were sequenced. This is the immuneACCESS table as TCRdb keeps it, with only in-frame sequences that have V and J called. A part of the clones is gone; compared with another copy, unresolved V genes explain less than half, and the rest is unexplained. This sample holds hundreds of thousands of clones; around 12% were observed only once. Together, the top ten hold more than 0.015% of the sample. Material: naive CD4+ T cells from blood. Explained via the paper, the cell subset or site label denotes: true naive CD4+ T cells. The source of these receptors is a man aged 18 to 30 in good health.

This clone was counted a few times. V gene TRBV29-1 combines with J gene TRBJ1-1; a possible D gene is TRBD1 (6 bases). Germline V gives CDR1 SQVTM, CDR2 ANQGSEA. V lost 7 bases to trimming and J lost 2 bases, with 14 bases between them. The CDR3 extends over 13 amino acids. This CDR3 reads CSATTGHNTEAFF. The DNA for the CDR3 is TGCAGCGCCACAACGGGACACAACACTGAAGCTTTCTTT.

This clone appeared once. The gene calls are TRBV2 and TRBJ1-5, with 8 bases lining up with TRBD1. This CDR3 region has 15 residues. Trimming at V came to 7 bases and at J to 4 bases, leaving 9 bases not matched to a gene. CDR1 SNHLY and CDR2 FYNNEI come from the germline V gene. The CDR3 spells CASTRQGRENQPQHF. Written as DNA, the CDR3 is TGTGCCAGCACCCGACAGGGGAGGGAAAATCAGCCCCAGCATTTT.